The T cell receptor beta chain described here comes from a study of blood T cell repertoires in COVID-19. Original processing notes: From reference gene primer amplification, estimates of nucleated cell counts were derived. Assay used: immunoSEQ multiplex PCR; TCRdb lists only in-frame clones, some missing. That table is the source of V, J and clone size, and D and trimming were worked out from the DNA. The sample records about 260,000 clones, approximately 84% being singletons. The sequence derives from a human donor in a cohort sampled during active COVID-19. The sequenced sample was peripheral blood.

CDR3 amino acids: CASSQDPNVGDYTF. CDR3 in DNA: TGCGCCAGCAGCCAAGATCCCAACGTCGGAGACTACACCTTC. The gene calls are TRBV4-1 and TRBJ1-2; D not resolved. The CDR3 is made up of 14 amino acids. Per germline, CDR1 MGHRA and CDR2 YSYEKL. Trimming took off 0 bases at V and 10 bases at J, with 15 bases between the two ends.